A selection of T cell receptor beta chains follows, all from one sample in a study of radiotherapy plus CTLA-4 blockade in lung cancer. Profiling relied on immunoSEQ multiplex PCR, and the TCRdb table lists in-frame clones only, not all of them. In the table there are about 19,000 clones, more than 75% of which are singletons. The starting material was peripheral blood, obtained from a patient treated with radiotherapy plus ipilimumab. These receptors came from a human donor with non-small cell lung cancer whose response to radiotherapy plus ipilimumab could not be evaluated. Both conserved end residues are part of each CDR3. Each record gives: V gene, D gene, clone size, J gene, CDR3 DNA, CDR3 protein. D genes are given only for firm matches. Clone size is stated in some rows and not others, as once, few, many or a class when expanded.

>TRBV28|NA|NA|TRBJ1-1
TGTGCCAGCAGTTTTTCGGCCCCCGACAAAACTTTCTTT
CASSFSAPDKTFF
>TRBV6-7|NA|NA|TRBJ1-1
TGTGCCAGCAGGGCCCTTTACACTGAAGCTTTCTTT
CASRALYTEAFF
>TRBV6-5|NA|NA|TRBJ2-1
TGTGCCAGCAGTTACCCCCCGGGTCGGACACACAATGAGCAGTTCTTC
CASSYPPGRTHNEQFF
>TRBV1|NA|NA|TRBJ2-7
TGCACCAGCAGCCAAGAGGGAACACAACCGGGACTAGCGGAAGGTGGGCTCGGCGAGCAGTACTTC
CTSSQEGTQPGLAEGGLGEQYF
>TRBV4-1|NA|NA|TRBJ2-7
TGCGCCAGCAGCCAAGGCCCGACGGTCCTCCGGGGGACTCCCTACGAGCAGTACTTC
CASSQGPTVLRGTPYEQYF
>TRBV27|TRBD2|once|TRBJ2-1
TGTGCCAGCAGTTTTAGCGGGGGGGCCTCCTACAATGAGCAGTTCTTC
CASSFSGGASYNEQFF
>TRBV5-1|NA|once|TRBJ2-7
TGCGCCAGCAGCTTGGAAATCGGAGGCGGCTACGAGCAGTACTTC
CASSLEIGGGYEQYF
>TRBV6-5|NA|NA|TRBJ1-2
TGTGCCAGCAGTGACCAGGGGTATGGCTACACCTTC
CASSDQGYGYTF
>TRBV10-3|TRBD1|NA|TRBJ1-5
TGTGCCATCGGAGAAGGGGGCGAGAGCAATCAGCCCCAGCATTTT
CAIGEGGESNQPQHF
>TRBV28|TRBD1|once|TRBJ2-5
TGTGCCAGCAGTCCGGGACAGCCGGAGACCCAGTACTTC
CASSPGQPETQYF
>TRBV10-3|TRBD1|NA|TRBJ2-1
TGTGCCATCGCCGGACAGGGTTACAATGAGCAGTTCTTC
CAIAGQGYNEQFF
>TRBV19|NA|NA|TRBJ2-7
TGTGCCAGTAGTACCGCGGGGACCTACGAGCAGTACTTC
CASSTAGTYEQYF
>TRBV29-1|TRBD1|few|TRBJ2-5
TGCAGCGGCTGGACAGGGGGCTCGGAGACCCAGTACTTC
CSGWTGGSETQYF
>TRBV11-2|TRBD2|once|TRBJ2-2
TGTGCCAGCAGCTTAGAGGCAGCGGGAGAGAACACCGGGGAGCTGTTTTTT
CASSLEAAGENTGELFF
>TRBV10-3|TRBD1|NA|TRBJ2-7
TGTGCCATCAACAGGGGGCCCCTCTACGAGCAGTACTTC
CAINRGPLYEQYF
>TRBV4-2|NA|NA|TRBJ1-1
TGTGCCAGCAGCCAATCCGACAGTTACACTGAAGCTTTCTTT
CASSQSDSYTEAFF
>TRBV28|NA|NA|TRBJ1-4
TGTGCCAGCAGTGGCCCCAATGAACAACTGTTTTTT
CASSGPNEQLFF
>TRBV19|NA|NA|TRBJ2-7
TGTGCCAGTAGTATAGATGGCGGCGGGCCCTACGAGCAGTACTTC
CASSIDGGGPYEQYF
>TRBV6-1|TRBD1|NA|TRBJ1-2
TGTGCCAGCAGTGCGGGACAGGGGATAATCCCTGGCTACACCTTC
CASSAGQGIIPGYTF
>TRBV10-3|NA|NA|TRBJ1-1
TGTGCCACCGGCCGGGAGGCCTCGAACACTGAAGCTTTCTTT
CATGREASNTEAFF
>TRBV7-3|TRBD1|NA|TRBJ2-7
TGTGCCAGCAGCTGGGGACAGGGCTACGAGCAGTACTTC
CASSWGQGYEQYF
>TRBV19|TRBD1|NA|TRBJ1-5
TGTGCCAGTAGTACACAGGGGGGCCAGCCCCAGCATTTT
CASSTQGGQPQHF
>TRBV7-8|NA|few|TRBJ2-1
TGTGCCAGCAGCTTAGCTAGCTCGGTGGGCTCCTACAATGAGCAGTTCTTC
CASSLASSVGSYNEQFF
>TRBV4-1|NA|medium-sized|TRBJ2-2
TGCGCCAGCAGCCTTTGGCACAGGGCGAACACCGGGGAGCTGTTTTTT
CASSLWHRANTGELFF
>TRBV19|TRBD2|few|TRBJ2-2
TGTGCCAGTCGGCCTTCACCAGGGCTAGCGGGAGTCTCCGGGGAGCTGTTTTTT
CASRPSPGLAGVSGELFF
>TRBV28|TRBD1|NA|TRBJ1-2
TGTGCCAGCAGCTCGCCGGCGGGACAGGAGGTTAGGGGCTACACCTTC
CASSSPAGQEVRGYTF
>TRBV15|NA|few|TRBJ1-4
TGTGCCACCAGCTACTTTCGAGATAATGAAAAACTGTTTTTT
CATSYFRDNEKLFF
>TRBV7-9|TRBD2|NA|TRBJ2-5
TGTGCCAGCAGCCAAGGGGTTCTGGCGGGAGGTTCGGAGACCCAGTACTTC
CASSQGVLAGGSETQYF
>TRBV21-1|NA|NA|TRBJ2-7
TGTGCCAGCAGCACAGGATACGAGCAGTACTTC
CASSTGYEQYF
>TRBV5-5|TRBD2|once|TRBJ2-7
TGTGCCAGCAGCCCGATCCGCAATAGCGGGAGGTCCCACGAGCAGTACTTC
CASSPIRNSGRSHEQYF
>TRBV27|NA|few|TRBJ2-7
TGTGCCAGCAGTTTATCTGGGGCCCGATTCAACTACGAGCAGTACTTC
CASSLSGARFNYEQYF
>TRBV9|TRBD1|NA|TRBJ2-2
TGTGCCAGCAGCGTAACGGGACAGCCAACCGGGGAGCTGTTTTTT
CASSVTGQPTGELFF
>TRBV7-9|TRBD2|NA|TRBJ2-7
TGTGCCAGCAGCTTGGGGACTAGCGACGAGCAGTACTTC
CASSLGTSDEQYF
>TRBV6-5|TRBD1|NA|TRBJ2-1
TGTGCCAGCAGTAACTGGGACAGCGGGCAGTTCTTC
CASSNWDSGQFF
>TRBV6-1|TRBD2|few|TRBJ2-7
TGTGCCAGCAGTGAGACTAGCGGGGCCTCCTACGAGCAGTACTTC
CASSETSGASYEQYF